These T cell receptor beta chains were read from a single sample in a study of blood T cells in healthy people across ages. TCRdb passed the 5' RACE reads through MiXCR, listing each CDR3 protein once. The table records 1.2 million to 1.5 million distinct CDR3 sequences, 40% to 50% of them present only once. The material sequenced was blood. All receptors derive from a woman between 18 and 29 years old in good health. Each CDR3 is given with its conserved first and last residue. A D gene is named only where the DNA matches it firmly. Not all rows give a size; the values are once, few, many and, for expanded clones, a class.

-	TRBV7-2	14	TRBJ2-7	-	CASNGGPSSYEQYF	TGTGCCAGCAATGGGGGGCCAAGCTCCTACGAGCAGTACTTC
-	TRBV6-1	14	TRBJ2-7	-	CASSGTRDSYEQYF	TGTGCCAGCAGTGGAACTAGGGATTCCTACGAGCAGTACTTC
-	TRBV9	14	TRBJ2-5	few	CASSVSPIQETQYF	TGTGCCAGCAGCGTTTCCCCAATTCAAGAGACCCAGTACTTC
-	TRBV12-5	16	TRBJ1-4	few	CASGFETGGYNEKLFF	TGTGCTAGTGGTTTTGAAACTGGGGGGTATAATGAAAAACTGTTTTTT
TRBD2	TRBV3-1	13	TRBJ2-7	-	CASSQAILAEQYF	TGTGCCAGCAGCCAAGCTATACTAGCGGAGCAGTACTTC
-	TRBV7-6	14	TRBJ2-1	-	CASSPGGNYNEQFF	TGTGCCAGCAGCCCCGGGGGAAACTACAATGAGCAGTTCTTC
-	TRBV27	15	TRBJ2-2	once	CASSPEEGSTGELFF	TGTGCCAGCAGCCCCGAAGAGGGAAGCACCGGGGAGCTGTTTTTT
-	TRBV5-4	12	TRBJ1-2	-	CASSQPTSGYTF	TGTGCCAGCAGCCAGCCGACGTCTGGCTACACCTTC
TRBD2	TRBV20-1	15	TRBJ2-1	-	CSARGLRGGVDEQFF	TGCAGTGCTAGGGGGTTGCGGGGGGGCGTCGATGAGCAGTTCTTC
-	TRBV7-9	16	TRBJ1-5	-	CASSHSSGSQGQPQHF	TGTGCCAGCAGCCATTCTAGTGGCAGCCAGGGTCAGCCCCAGCATTTT
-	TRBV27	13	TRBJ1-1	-	CATQGGRIPEAFF	TGTGCCACCCAAGGGGGGCGAATACCTGAAGCTTTCTTT
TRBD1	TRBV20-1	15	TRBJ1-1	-	CSARVPGQMNTEAFF	TGCAGTGCTAGAGTGCCGGGACAGATGAACACTGAAGCTTTCTTT
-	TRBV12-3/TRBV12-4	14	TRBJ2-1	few	CASTPFRLANEQFF	TGTGCCAGCACCCCCTTCCGTCTGGCCAATGAGCAGTTCTTC
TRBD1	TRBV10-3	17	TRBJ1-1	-	CAISDRERDRGTTEAFF	TGTGCCATCAGTGACCGAGAGCGGGACAGGGGTACCACTGAAGCTTTCTTT
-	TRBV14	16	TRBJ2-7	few	CASSPEVGKASYEQYF	TGTGCCAGCAGCCCTGAAGTCGGCAAAGCAAGCTACGAGCAGTACTTC
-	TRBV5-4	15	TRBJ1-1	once	CASSLGATLNTEAFF	TGTGCCAGCAGCTTGGGGGCTACCCTGAACACTGAAGCTTTCTTT
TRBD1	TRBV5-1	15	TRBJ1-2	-	CASSPGQGQSRGYTF	TGCGCCAGCAGCCCGGGACAGGGCCAGTCGAGAGGCTACACCTTC
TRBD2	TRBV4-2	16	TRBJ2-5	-	CASSQVDERELKTQYF	TGTGCCAGCAGCCAAGTCGATGAGCGGGAGTTAAAGACCCAGTACTTC
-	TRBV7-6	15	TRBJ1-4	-	CASSLGAGEWEKLFF	TGTGCCAGCAGCTTAGGTGCAGGGGAATGGGAAAAACTGTTTTTT
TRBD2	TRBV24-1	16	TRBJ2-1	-	CATSDPALAGGEIQFF	TGTGCCACCAGTGATCCGGCACTAGCGGGGGGGGAAATTCAGTTCTTC
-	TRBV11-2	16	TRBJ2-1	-	CASSLGVVSSYNEQFF	TGTGCCAGCAGCTTAGGGGTGGTGAGCTCCTACAATGAGCAGTTCTTC
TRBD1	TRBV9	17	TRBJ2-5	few	CASSASGQGLFQETQYF	TGTGCCAGCAGCGCCTCGGGACAGGGATTGTTCCAAGAGACCCAGTACTTC
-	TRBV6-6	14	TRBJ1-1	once	CASGAAPSNTEAFF	TGTGCATCAGGGGCGGCCCCATCGAACACTGAAGCTTTCTTT
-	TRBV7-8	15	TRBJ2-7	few	CASSLAVLTPDEQYF	TGTGCCAGCAGCTTAGCGGTACTGACCCCCGACGAGCAGTACTTC
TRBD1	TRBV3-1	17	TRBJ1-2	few	CASSPLGTAEANYGYTF	TGTGCCAGCAGCCCTTTAGGGACAGCCGAAGCTAACTATGGCTACACCTTC
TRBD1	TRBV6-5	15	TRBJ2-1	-	CASSYWQGAGNEQFF	TGTGCCAGCAGTTACTGGCAGGGGGCTGGAAATGAGCAGTTCTTC
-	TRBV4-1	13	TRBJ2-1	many	CASSQGTLDEQFF	TGCGCCAGCAGCCAAGGGACATTAGATGAGCAGTTCTTC
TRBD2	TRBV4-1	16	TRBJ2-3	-	CASSQDSGRSTDTQYF	TGCGCCAGCAGCCAAGACAGCGGGAGGAGCACAGATACGCAGTATTTT
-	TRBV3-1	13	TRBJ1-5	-	CANSLGWDRPQHF	TGTGCCAACAGCCTTGGGTGGGACCGGCCCCAGCATTTT
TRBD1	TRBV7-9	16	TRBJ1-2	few	CASSDGQGQNLYGYTF	TGTGCCAGCAGCGACGGACAGGGCCAAAACCTTTATGGCTACACCTTC
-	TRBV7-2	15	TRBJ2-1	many	CASSLGPVSYNEQFF	TGTGCCAGCAGCTTAGGCCCAGTCTCCTACAATGAGCAGTTCTTC
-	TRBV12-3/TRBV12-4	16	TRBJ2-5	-	CASSFHTGPLGETQYF	TGTGCCAGCAGTTTCCACACGGGCCCCCTGGGGGAGACCCAGTACTTC
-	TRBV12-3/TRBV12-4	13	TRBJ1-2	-	CASSLSQGSGYTF	TGTGCCAGCAGTTTATCGCAGGGAAGCGGCTACACCTTC
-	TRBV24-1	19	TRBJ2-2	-	CATSDLRTYSEGNTGELFF	TGTGCCACCAGTGATTTAAGGACTTACAGCGAAGGGAACACCGGGGAGCTGTTTTTT
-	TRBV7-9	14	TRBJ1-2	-	CASDNNTYYYGYTF	TGTGCCAGCGATAACAACACTTATTACTATGGCTACACCTTC
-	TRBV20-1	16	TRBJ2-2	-	CSARDLPAANTGELFF	TGCAGTGCTAGAGATCTGCCAGCAGCGAACACCGGGGAGCTGTTTTTT
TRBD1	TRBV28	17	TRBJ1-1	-	CASSPEEGAPGDTEAFF	TGTGCCAGCAGTCCCGAGGAGGGGGCGCCCGGTGACACTGAAGCTTTCTTT
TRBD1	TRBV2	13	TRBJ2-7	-	CASRGTGANEQYF	TGTGCCAGCAGGGGGACAGGGGCGAACGAGCAGTACTTC
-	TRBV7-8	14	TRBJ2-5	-	CASSPIRGGETQYF	TGTGCCAGCAGCCCGATAAGGGGTGGGGAGACCCAGTACTTC
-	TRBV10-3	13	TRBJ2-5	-	CAISDYGGNEQYF	TGTGCCATCAGTGACTACGGAGGAAATGAGCAGTACTTC
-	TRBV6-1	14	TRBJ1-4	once	CASSEPDGREKLFF	TGTGCCAGCAGTGAACCGGACGGGAGGGAAAAACTGTTTTTT
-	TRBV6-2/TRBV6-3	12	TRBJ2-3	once	CDSSPYVDTQYF	TGTGACAGCAGTCCCTATGTAGATACGCAGTATTTT
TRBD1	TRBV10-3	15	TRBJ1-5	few	CAISEGTGLNQPQHF	TGTGCCATCAGTGAAGGGACAGGGCTCAATCAGCCCCAGCATTTT
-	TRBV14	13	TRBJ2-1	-	CASSQGLLTEQFF	TGTGCCAGCAGCCAAGGACTCCTAACTGAGCAGTTCTTC
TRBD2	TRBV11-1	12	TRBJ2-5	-	CASSPIAGPMYF	TGTGCCAGCAGCCCAATAGCGGGCCCCATGTACTTC
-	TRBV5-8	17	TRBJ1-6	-	CASSFGLQGPYNSPLHF	TGTGCCAGCAGCTTCGGGTTACAGGGTCCCTATAATTCACCCCTCCACTTT
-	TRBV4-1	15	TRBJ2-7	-	CASSQQFRADYEQYF	TGCGCCAGCAGCCAACAATTCAGGGCAGACTACGAGCAGTACTTC
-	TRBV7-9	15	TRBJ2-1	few	CASSLARLGAPEQFF	TGTGCCAGCAGCTTAGCTCGTTTAGGGGCCCCTGAGCAGTTCTTC
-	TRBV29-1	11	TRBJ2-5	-	CSPRTATMQYF	TGCAGCCCTAGGACAGCCACTATGCAGTACTTC
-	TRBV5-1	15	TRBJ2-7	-	CASSSNVLRAGEQYF	TGCGCCAGCAGCTCCAACGTACTTAGGGCGGGGGAGCAGTACTTC
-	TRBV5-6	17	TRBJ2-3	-	CASSLPLGGEGTDTQYF	TGTGCCAGCAGCTTACCTCTTGGGGGAGAAGGAACAGATACGCAGTATTTT
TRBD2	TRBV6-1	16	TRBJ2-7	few	CASSAAGTSGRNEQYF	TGTGCCAGCAGTGCGGCCGGGACTAGCGGGAGAAATGAGCAGTACTTC
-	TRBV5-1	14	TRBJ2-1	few	CASSLGNSDNEQFF	TGCGCCAGCAGCCTGGGGAACAGCGACAATGAGCAGTTCTTC
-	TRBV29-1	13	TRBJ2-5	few	CSAHPENQETQYF	TGCAGCGCCCACCCCGAGAACCAAGAGACCCAGTACTTC
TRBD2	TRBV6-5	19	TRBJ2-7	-	CASSYGKGTSGRVNYEQYF	TGTGCCAGCAGTTATGGAAAGGGGACTAGCGGGAGGGTGAATTACGAGCAGTACTTC
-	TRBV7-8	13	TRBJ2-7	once	CASSTLGSYGQYF	TGTGCCAGCAGCACTCTAGGGAGTTACGGGCAGTACTTC
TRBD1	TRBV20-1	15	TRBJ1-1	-	CSASPPGQGAKEAFF	TGCAGTGCTAGCCCACCGGGACAGGGGGCGAAGGAAGCTTTCTTT
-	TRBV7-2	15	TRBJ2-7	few	CASSLAPGPTYEQYF	TGTGCCAGCAGCTTAGCCCCGGGCCCGACCTACGAGCAGTACTTC